The T cell receptor (beta chain) under discussion was sequenced for a study of cytomegalovirus exposure and HLA in healthy donors. CDR3 length: 15 residues. Germline values: CDR1 MNHEY, CDR2 SVGAGI. The V gene end was trimmed by 0 bases and the J gene end by 6 bases; junction bases not matched to a gene: 6. Primers: 60 Vbeta forward and 13 Jbeta reverse. Sequencing used immunoSEQ multiplex PCR; TCRdb keeps in-frame clones, though not all of them. The table has about 110,000 clones, roughly 73% seen once. The clonotype originates from a woman under 40 in good health and CMV-seronegative. The material sequenced was PBMCs. The chain is built from TRBV6-5 and TRBJ2-7; the match to TRBD1 covers 9 bases. The CDR3 protein is CASSYSGTGLCEQYF. CDR3 bases: TGTGCCAGCAGTTACTCAGGGACAGGGTTGTGCGAGCAGTACTTC.